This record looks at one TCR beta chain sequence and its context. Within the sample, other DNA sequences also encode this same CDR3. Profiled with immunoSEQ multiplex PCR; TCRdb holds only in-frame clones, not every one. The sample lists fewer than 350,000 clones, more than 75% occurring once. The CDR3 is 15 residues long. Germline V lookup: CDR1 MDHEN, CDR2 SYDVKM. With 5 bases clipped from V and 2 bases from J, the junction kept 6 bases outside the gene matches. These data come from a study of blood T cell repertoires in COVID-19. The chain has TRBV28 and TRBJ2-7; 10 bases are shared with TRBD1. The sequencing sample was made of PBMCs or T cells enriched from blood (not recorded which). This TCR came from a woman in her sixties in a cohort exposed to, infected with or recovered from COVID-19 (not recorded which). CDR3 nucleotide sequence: TGTGCCAGCAGTCCGAGGACAGGGGGGCCCTACGAGCAGTACTTC. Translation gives CASSPRTGGPYEQYF.